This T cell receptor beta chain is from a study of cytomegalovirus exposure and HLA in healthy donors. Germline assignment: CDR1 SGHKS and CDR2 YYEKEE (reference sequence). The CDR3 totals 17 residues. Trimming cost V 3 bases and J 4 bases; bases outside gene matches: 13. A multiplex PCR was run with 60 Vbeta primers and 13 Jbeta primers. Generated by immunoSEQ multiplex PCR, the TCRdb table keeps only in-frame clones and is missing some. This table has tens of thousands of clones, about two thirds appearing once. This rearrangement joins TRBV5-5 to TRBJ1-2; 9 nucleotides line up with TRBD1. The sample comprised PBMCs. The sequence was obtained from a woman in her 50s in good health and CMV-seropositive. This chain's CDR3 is CASSYRDREGLGYGYTF. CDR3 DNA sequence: TGTGCCAGCAGCTACCGGGACAGGGAAGGTTTAGGCTATGGCTACACCTTC.